This TCR beta chain was identified in a study of T cell repertoires in cytomegalovirus infection. About the research overall: Recently identified HLA-C-restricted CMV epitopes were among the peptides used. Public TCR beta signatures indicated both CMV infection and matching HLA type.

Using its own MiXCR run on the reads, TCRdb lists one record per CDR3 protein. The sample yields some 320,000 distinct CDR3 sequences, almost 30% seen once. The germline gives CDR1 SNHLY, CDR2 FYNNEI. The CDR3 has 11 amino acids. The V segment lost 8 bases and the J segment 3 bases; nucleotides outside the gene matches: 1. The study's findings and limits: There were carriers of CMV plus the relevant HLA, and cumulative public TCR beta family frequency identified them. In two of eight donors, the top clonotype was HLA-C-restricted CMV-specific.

There are a few counts of this clonotype. Its antigen remains unidentified. This rearrangement joins TRBV2 to TRBJ2-7; TRBD1 aligns across 7 bases. The source was cultured PBMCs, collected from culture after CMV antigen stimulation. The receptor was isolated from a human donor in good health (CMV status not recorded). Some clones in this sample may be carry-over from other donors' samples. The DNA for the CDR3 is TGTGCCAGCGGGACAGACTACGAGCAGTACTTC. Translation: CASGTDYEQYF.